This T cell receptor (beta chain) was profiled in a study of T cell changes during pregnancy in multiple sclerosis. V lost 7 bases and J lost 1, with 10 bases in between. CDR3 length equals 13 residues. Germline CDR1 SNHLY, CDR2 FYNNEI. Using immunoSEQ multiplex PCR, the repertoire was profiled, and TCRdb retains in-frame clones only, with some absent. The data show tens of thousands of clones, with roughly 92% seen just once and around 3.5% held by the top ten. The TCR sequence derives from a female donor in good health, enrolled as a control in a pregnancy study. Source: peripheral blood, taken after pregnancy. J is TRBJ1-1 and V is TRBV2, with D hard to call. CDR3 region: CASTLGENTEAFF. The CDR3 DNA reads as TGTGCCAGCACCCTCGGGGAGAACACTGAAGCTTTCTTT. Using reference TRBV2 and TRBJ1-1 for the parts outside the CDR3, the full variable domain is EPEVTQTPSHQVTQMGQEVILRCVPISNHLYFYWYRQILGQKVEFLVSFYNNEISEKSEIFDDQFSVERPDGSNFTLKIRSTKLEDSAMYFCASTLGENTEAFFGQGTRLTVV.